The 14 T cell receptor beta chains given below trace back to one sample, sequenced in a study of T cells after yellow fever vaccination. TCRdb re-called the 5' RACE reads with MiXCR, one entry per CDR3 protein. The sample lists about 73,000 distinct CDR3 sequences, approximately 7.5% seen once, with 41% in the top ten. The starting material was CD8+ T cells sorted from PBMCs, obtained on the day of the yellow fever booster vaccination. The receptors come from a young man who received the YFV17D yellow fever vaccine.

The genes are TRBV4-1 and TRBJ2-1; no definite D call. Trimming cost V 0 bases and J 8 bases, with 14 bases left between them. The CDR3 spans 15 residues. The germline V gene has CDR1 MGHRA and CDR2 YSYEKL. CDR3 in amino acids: CASSQEPHPAHEQFF. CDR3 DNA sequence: TGCGCCAGCAGCCAAGAACCCCACCCGGCACATGAGCAGTTCTTC.

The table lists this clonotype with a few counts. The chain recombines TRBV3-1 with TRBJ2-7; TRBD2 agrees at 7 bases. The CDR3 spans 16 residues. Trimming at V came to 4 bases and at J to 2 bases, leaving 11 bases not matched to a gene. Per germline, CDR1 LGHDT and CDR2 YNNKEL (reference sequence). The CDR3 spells CASSRRGTSVPYEQYF. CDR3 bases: TGTGCCAGCAGCCGTAGGGGAACTAGCGTACCCTACGAGCAGTACTTC.

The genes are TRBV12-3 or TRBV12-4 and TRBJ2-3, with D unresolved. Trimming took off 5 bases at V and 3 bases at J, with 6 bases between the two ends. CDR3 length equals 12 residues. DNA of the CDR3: TGTGCCAGCAGTCCCCGAACAGATACGCAGTATTTT. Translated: CASSPRTDTQYF.

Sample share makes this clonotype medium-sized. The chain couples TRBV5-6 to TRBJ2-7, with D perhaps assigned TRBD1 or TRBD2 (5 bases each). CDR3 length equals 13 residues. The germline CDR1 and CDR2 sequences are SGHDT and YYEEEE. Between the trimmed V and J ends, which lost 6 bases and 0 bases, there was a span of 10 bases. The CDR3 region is CASTGQSSYEQYF. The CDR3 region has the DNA TGTGCCAGCACGGGGCAGAGCTCCTACGAGCAGTACTTC.

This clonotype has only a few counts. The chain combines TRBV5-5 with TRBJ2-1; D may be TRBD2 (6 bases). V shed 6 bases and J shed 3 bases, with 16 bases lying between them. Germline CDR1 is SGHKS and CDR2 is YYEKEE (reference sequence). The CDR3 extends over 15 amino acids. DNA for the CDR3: TGTGCCAGCAACGAGCCCGGGGGAAACTACAATGAGCAGTTCTTC. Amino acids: CASNEPGGNYNEQFF. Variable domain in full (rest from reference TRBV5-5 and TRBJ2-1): DAGVTQSPTHLIKTRGQQVTLRCSPISGHKSVSWYQQVLGQGPQFIFQYYEKEERGRGNFPDRFSARQFPNYSSELNVNALLLGDSALYLCASNEPGGNYNEQFFGPGTRLTVL.

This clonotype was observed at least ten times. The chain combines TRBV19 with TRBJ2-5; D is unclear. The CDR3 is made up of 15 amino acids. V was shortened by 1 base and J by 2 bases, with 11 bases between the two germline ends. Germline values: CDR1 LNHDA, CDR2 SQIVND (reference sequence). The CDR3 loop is CASSIVSGRQETQYF. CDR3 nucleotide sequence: TGTGCCAGTAGTATAGTTTCGGGTCGTCAAGAGACCCAGTACTTC.

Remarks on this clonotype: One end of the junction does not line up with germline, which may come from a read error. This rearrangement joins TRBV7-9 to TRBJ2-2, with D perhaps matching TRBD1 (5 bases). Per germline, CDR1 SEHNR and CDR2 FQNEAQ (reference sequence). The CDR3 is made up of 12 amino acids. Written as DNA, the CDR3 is TGTGCTAGCACCTCAGGGTCCGGGGAGCTGTTTTTT. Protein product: CASTSGSGELFF.

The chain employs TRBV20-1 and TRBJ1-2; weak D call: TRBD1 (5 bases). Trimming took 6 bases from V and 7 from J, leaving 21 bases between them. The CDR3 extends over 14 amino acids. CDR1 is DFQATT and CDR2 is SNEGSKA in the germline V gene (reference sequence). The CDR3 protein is CSADDGTGRGGYTF. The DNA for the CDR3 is TGCAGTGCGGACGACGGGACGGGGAGAGGTGGCTACACCTTC.

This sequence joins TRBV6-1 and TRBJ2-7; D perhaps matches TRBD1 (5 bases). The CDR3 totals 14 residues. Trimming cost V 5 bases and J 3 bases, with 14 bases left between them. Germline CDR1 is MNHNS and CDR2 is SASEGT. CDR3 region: CASSQDTGYYEQYF. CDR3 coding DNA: TGTGCCAGCAGTCAGGACACCGGGTACTACGAGCAGTACTTC.

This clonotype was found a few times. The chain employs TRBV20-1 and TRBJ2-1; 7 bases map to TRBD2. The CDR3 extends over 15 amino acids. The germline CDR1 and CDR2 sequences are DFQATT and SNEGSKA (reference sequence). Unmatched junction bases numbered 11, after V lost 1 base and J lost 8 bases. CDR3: CSARGPGLNIDEQFF. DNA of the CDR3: TGCAGTGCTAGAGGACCGGGACTAAATATCGATGAGCAGTTCTTC.

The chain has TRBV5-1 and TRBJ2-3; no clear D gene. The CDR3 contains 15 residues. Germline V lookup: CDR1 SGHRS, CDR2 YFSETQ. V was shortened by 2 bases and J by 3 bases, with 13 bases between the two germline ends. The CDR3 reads CASSFGVIGTDTQYF. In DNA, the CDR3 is TGCGCCAGCAGCTTTGGGGTCATAGGAACAGATACGCAGTATTTT.

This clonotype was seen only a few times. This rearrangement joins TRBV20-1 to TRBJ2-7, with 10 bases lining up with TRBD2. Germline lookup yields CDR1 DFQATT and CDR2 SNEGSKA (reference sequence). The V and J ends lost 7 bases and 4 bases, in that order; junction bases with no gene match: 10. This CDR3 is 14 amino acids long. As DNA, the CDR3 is TGCAGTGTCGGTCCGAGACTAGCGGGTTACGAGCAGTACTTC. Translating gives CSVGPRLAGYEQYF.

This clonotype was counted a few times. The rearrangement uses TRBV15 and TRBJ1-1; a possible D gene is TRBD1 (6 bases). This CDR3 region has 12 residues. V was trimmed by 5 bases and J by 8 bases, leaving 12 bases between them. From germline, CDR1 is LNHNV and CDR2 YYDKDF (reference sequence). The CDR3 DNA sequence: TGTGCCACCAGCGGCCAGGGGACCGAAGCTTTCTTT. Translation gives CATSGQGTEAFF.

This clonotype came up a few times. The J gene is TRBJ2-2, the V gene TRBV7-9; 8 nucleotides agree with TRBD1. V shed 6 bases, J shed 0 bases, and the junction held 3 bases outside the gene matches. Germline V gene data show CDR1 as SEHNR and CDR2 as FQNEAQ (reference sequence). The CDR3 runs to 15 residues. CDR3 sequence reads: CASSSGGPNTGELFF. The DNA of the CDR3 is TGTGCCAGCAGTTCAGGGGGCCCGAACACCGGGGAGCTGTTTTTT. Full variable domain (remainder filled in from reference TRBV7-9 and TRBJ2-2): DTGVSQNPRHKITKRGQNVTFRCDPISEHNRLYWYRQTLGQGPEFLTYFQNEAQLEKSRLLSDRFSAERPKGSFSTLEIQRTEQGDSAMYLCASSSGGPNTGELFFGEGSRLTVL.